The 25 T cell receptor beta chains presented below share a single source sample, sequenced in a study of graft-versus-host responses after intestinal transplantation. The antigens these receptors bind are not known. Profiled with immunoSEQ multiplex PCR; TCRdb holds only in-frame clones, not every one. Of about 88,000 clones detected, 85% to 95% appear once; the ten largest clones hold 0.35%. The source was unstimulated CD4+ T cells sorted from spleen or lymph node cells, collected before transplant. The receptors were sampled from a human donor who was the organ donor for an intestinal transplant.

This rearrangement joins TRBV19 to TRBJ1-4; D might be TRBD1 (6 bases). CDR1 LNHDA and CDR2 SQIVND come from the germline V gene (reference sequence). This CDR3 region has 17 residues. V lost 2 bases, J lost 7 bases, and 20 bases lay in between. The CDR3 loop is CASSIRFGTGLGEKLFF. The CDR3, as DNA: TGTGCCAGTAGTATACGATTTGGAACAGGGTTAGGTGAAAAACTGTTTTTT.

The genes are TRBV21-1 and TRBJ2-7; the table gives TRBD2 as D, unverified against the DNA. TRBV21-1 is labeled a pseudogene. The CDR3 sequence is 18 residues long. The CDR3 protein is CASSKAPTSGGHSYEQYF. CDR3 nucleotide sequence: TGTGCCAGCAGCAAAGCCCCTACTAGCGGGGGGCACTCCTACGAGCAGTACTTC.

This chain connects TRBV4-3 to TRBJ1-5; 9 bases are shared with TRBD1. Germline trimming cut 1 base from V and 5 bases from J; bases unmatched to any gene: 6. This CDR3 is built from 16 residues. CDR1 is LGHNA, CDR2 YSLEER, per germline. As DNA, the CDR3 is TGCGCCAGCAGCCAAGGACGCGGGGACAGGGATCAGCCCCAGCATTTT. This encodes CASSQGRGDRDQPQHF.

This chain connects TRBV14 to TRBJ1-4, with a possible D match to TRBD1 (6 bases). The V end lost 4 bases, the J end lost 0 bases, and 9 bases lay between the germline ends. This CDR3 contains 15 residues. Germline V gene sequence: CDR1 SGHDN, CDR2 FVKESK. Here the CDR3 DNA reads TGTGCCAGCAGCCCCCGGACAGCAACTAATGAAAAACTGTTTTTT. It is translated as CASSPRTATNEKLFF.

The chain employs TRBV2 and TRBJ1-2, with a weak D call TRBD1 (5 bases). CDR1 and CDR2 (germline): SNHLY, FYNNEI. The CDR3 is made up of 14 amino acids. V lost 4 bases and J lost 5, with 14 bases in between. For the CDR3, the DNA is TGTGCCAGCAGTGGGGGCAGTATGTCATATGGCTACACCTTC. It yields the protein CASSGGSMSYGYTF.

The chain recombines TRBV7-9 with TRBJ1-4, with D possibly TRBD1 on 5 matching bases. Germline CDR1 reads SEHNR; CDR2 reads FQNEAQ (reference sequence). Trimming cost V 3 bases and J 7 bases, with 21 bases left between them. The length of the CDR3 is 17 residues. CDR3 in DNA: TGTGCCAGCAGCTTGCGGTCTGGGACTCTCGGGGGTGAAAAACTGTTTTTT. Protein: CASSLRSGTLGGEKLFF. Combining the CDR3 with reference TRBV7-9 and TRBJ1-4 gives the whole variable domain DTGVSQNPRHKITKRGQNVTFRCDPISEHNRLYWYRQTLGQGPEFLTYFQNEAQLEKSRLLSDRFSAERPKGSFSTLEIQRTEQGDSAMYLCASSLRSGTLGGEKLFFGSGTQLSVL.

This chain uses TRBV10-2 with TRBJ1-4; D uncertain. Per germline, CDR1 WSHSY and CDR2 SAAADI. This CDR3 is 14 amino acids long. V lost 0 bases and J lost 8, with 10 bases in between. CDR3 region: CASSESTLREKLFF. Written as DNA, the CDR3 is TGCGCCAGCAGTGAGTCGACATTGAGAGAAAAACTGTTTTTT.

This chain links TRBV12-5 with TRBJ2-3, with D unclear. Germline lookup yields CDR1 LGHNT and CDR2 FRNRAP. The CDR3 is 13 amino acids. V lost 6 bases and J 2 bases, leaving 9 bases between the germline ends. This CDR3 reads CASGTQNTDTQYF. The DNA of the CDR3 is TGTGCTAGTGGCACACAGAACACAGATACGCAGTATTTT.

The genes are TRBV28 and TRBJ2-1, with 8 bases lining up with TRBD1. Trimming cost V 3 bases and J 0 bases; bases outside gene matches: 13. Germline V gene lookup returns CDR1 MDHEN and CDR2 SYDVKM. This CDR3 is 19 amino acids long. The CDR3 DNA reads as TGTGCCAGCAGTTTTAATCCGGACAGGGTCTTAAGCTCCTACAATGAGCAGTTCTTC. It translates to CASSFNPDRVLSSYNEQFF.

The chain uses TRBV25-1 and TRBJ2-6; D not resolved. The germline gives CDR1 MGHDK, CDR2 SYGVNS. CDR3 length: 14 residues. V gave up 6 bases and J gave up 0 bases, with 6 bases separating them. Here the CDR3 reads CASRDTSGANVLTF. Here the CDR3 DNA reads TGTGCCAGCAGAGACACCTCTGGGGCCAACGTCCTGACTTTC. The full variable domain, its missing parts supplied by reference TRBV25-1 and TRBJ2-6, is EADIYQTPRYLVIGTGKKITLECSQTMGHDKMYWYQQDPGMELHLIHYSYGVNSTEKGDLSSESTVSRIRTEHFPLTLESARPSHTSQYLCASRDTSGANVLTFGAGSRLTVL.

The rearrangement joins TRBV5-1 to TRBJ2-2; 7 bases line up with TRBD1. Looked up from germline, CDR1 is SGHRS and CDR2 is YFSETQ. This CDR3 has 15 amino acids. With V trimmed by 3 bases and J by 3 bases, 5 bases remained unmatched. The CDR3 loop reads CASSSIQGDTGELFF. The CDR3 coding sequence is TGCGCCAGCAGCTCGATCCAGGGGGACACCGGGGAGCTGTTTTTT.

This chain connects TRBV9 to TRBJ2-1; the match to TRBD2 covers 9 bases. The CDR3 is 17 amino acids. Germline CDR1 SGDLS, CDR2 YYNGEE. Trimming removed 3 bases from V and 0 bases from J; junction bases left unmatched: 7. For the CDR3, the DNA is TGTGCCAGCAGCGATGGCGGGGGGGCCTTCTCCTACAATGAGCAGTTCTTC. Translation: CASSDGGGAFSYNEQFF. Variable domain in full (rest from reference TRBV9 and TRBJ2-1): DSGVTQTPKHLITATGQRVTLRCSPRSGDLSVYWYQQSLDQGLQFLIQYYNGEERAKGNILERFSAQQFPDLHSELNLSSLELGDSALYFCASSDGGGAFSYNEQFFGPGTRLTVL.

V gene TRBV2 combines with J gene TRBJ1-2; the D gene is possibly TRBD1 (5 bases). Germline lookup yields CDR1 SNHLY and CDR2 FYNNEI. CDR3 length: 12 amino acids. Trimming removed 6 bases from V and 8 bases from J, with 13 bases in between. The CDR3 DNA is TGTGCCAGCAGGGAGCAGGGAGGAGGCTACACCTTC. Translated, it gives CASREQGGGYTF.

The chain recombines TRBV7-8 with TRBJ2-1; TRBD2 agrees at 8 bases. Germline assignment: CDR1 SGHVS and CDR2 FQNEAQ. Trimming at V came to 7 bases and at J to 4 bases, leaving 9 bases not matched to a gene. This CDR3 has 15 residues. The DNA for the CDR3 is TGTGCCAGCACCAAGGAGACGGGGGGGTACAATGAGCAGTTCTTC. Protein product: CASTKETGGYNEQFF.

The chain couples TRBV19 to TRBJ2-7, with a possible D match to TRBD1 (5 bases). Between the trimmed V and J ends, which lost 9 bases and 6 bases, there was a span of 18 bases. The V gene's germline CDR1 is LNHDA and CDR2 SQIVND (reference sequence). The CDR3 is 13 amino acids. CDR3 amino acids: CASSGGATCEQYF. The CDR3 DNA is TGTGCCAGCTCCGGTGGGGCGACCTGCGAGCAGTACTTC.

The gene calls are TRBV10-3 and TRBJ1-6, with a weak D call TRBD1 (6 bases). This CDR3 has 14 amino acids. The V end lost 10 bases, the J end lost 7 bases, and 17 bases lay between the germline ends. Germline V gene data show CDR1 as ENHRY and CDR2 as SYGVKD. This chain's CDR3 is CATTDRTENSPLHF. In nucleotides, the CDR3 is TGTGCCACGACAGACAGGACCGAGAATTCACCCCTCCACTTT.

In its sample, this clone was seen a few times. This sequence joins TRBV19 and TRBJ1-2, with TRBD1 matching over 7 bases. The germline CDR1 and CDR2 sequences are LNHDA and SQIVND (reference sequence). V shed 5 bases and J 7 bases; nucleotides not matched to a gene: 19. CDR3 length equals 17 residues. As DNA, the CDR3 is TGTGCCAGTAGTCCGTCTTGGGACCCGGGACAGATGGGTGGCTACACCTTC. Translated: CASSPSWDPGQMGGYTF.

This chain links TRBV4-2 with TRBJ2-1; 11 nucleotides agree with TRBD2. With V trimmed by 4 bases and J by 2 bases, 4 bases remained unmatched. The CDR3 spans 16 residues. Germline-derived CDR1 and CDR2 are LGHNA and YNFKEQ. CDR3 in DNA: TGTGCCAGCAGCCTCACTAGCGGGGGTCCCTACAATGAGCAGTTCTTC. This gives the protein CASSLTSGGPYNEQFF.

The chain carries TRBV11-3 and TRBJ2-1, with 7 bases matching TRBD1. Looked up from germline, CDR1 is SGHNT and CDR2 is YENEEA. V dropped 0 bases and J dropped 2; count of bases not matched to a gene: 1. This CDR3 has 15 amino acids. DNA for the CDR3: TGTGCCAGCAGCTTAGATAGGGGGCCCTACAATGAGCAGTTCTTC. Encoded protein: CASSLDRGPYNEQFF.

The J gene is TRBJ2-2, the V gene TRBV7-3; D unclear. The CDR3 length is 13 residues. CDR1 SGHTA and CDR2 FQGTGA come from the germline V gene. Deletions cut 2 bases from V and 3 bases from J, with 4 bases between. This CDR3 reads CASSLSDTGELFF. In DNA form, the CDR3 reads TGTGCCAGCAGCTTATCTGACACCGGGGAGCTGTTTTTT.

The chain couples TRBV27 to TRBJ2-6; a weak D match, TRBD2 (6 bases). V lost 5 bases to trimming and J lost 4 bases, with 9 bases between them. This CDR3 has 14 amino acids. CDR1 and CDR2 from the germline V gene are MNHEY and SMNVEV (reference sequence). The CDR3 here is CASSGRGGANVLTF. The CDR3 nucleotides read TGTGCCAGCAGTGGACGGGGGGGGGCCAACGTCCTGACTTTC.

The V call is TRBV18, the J call TRBJ2-5; 8 bases align to TRBD1. Matching the DNA end better, TRBJ2-7 makes the J call doubtful. This CDR3 has 16 residues. CDR1 KGHSH and CDR2 LQKENI come from the germline V gene. The CDR3 nucleotides are TGTGCCAGCTCACCCCTTGAGACAGGGGTAGATAACGAGCAGTACTTC. It encodes CASSPLETGVDNEQYF.

The rearrangement links TRBV7-2 to TRBJ2-7; D gene unclear. The V end was cut by 5 bases, the J end by 0 bases, with 8 bases between. The CDR3 has 13 residues. CDR1 is SGHTA and CDR2 is FQGNSA in the germline V gene. CDR3 residues: CASSPPNSYEQYF. CDR3 nucleotides: TGTGCCAGCAGCCCACCTAACTCCTACGAGCAGTACTTC.

J is TRBJ2-7 and V is TRBV6-5; D might be TRBD1 (7 bases). Germline-derived CDR1 and CDR2 are MNHEY and SVGAGI. This CDR3 contains 14 residues. The ends were cut back, 5 bases at V and 5 bases at J, with 16 bases in the middle. CDR3 sequence (DNA): TGTGCCAGCAGTCTCGCGGGACAGATCCACGAGCAGTACTTC. Protein: CASSLAGQIHEQYF.

The chain links TRBV30 to TRBJ2-7, with TRBD1 matching over 8 bases. CDR3 size: 12 residues. After removal of 5 bases from V and 6 bases from J, the junction contained 6 bases not matched to a gene. Germline V gene data show CDR1 as GTSNPN and CDR2 as SVGIG (reference sequence). The CDR3 sequence is CAWGRGQGEQYF. The CDR3 nucleotides read TGTGCCTGGGGCAGGGGGCAGGGCGAGCAGTACTTC.